Here is one TCR beta chain with its context. What it binds is unknown. The sample is drawn from a study of beta chain features in type 1 diabetes. For the study at large: Sorted cells, some 98,000,000 in number, were examined across all samples. Study results and limitations: Among all four CD4+ subsets, Type 1 diabetes patients had TCRB CDR3s that were moderately but significantly shorter. Naive, central memory and Treg TCRB repertoires appeared more alike in patients than in healthy donors.

All of the isolated RNA was reverse transcribed, so expressed TCRB transcripts were sequenced. The protocol was immunoSEQ multiplex PCR, while the TCRdb copy is restricted to in-frame clones and leaves out a portion. The sample has around 300,000 clones; 15% are singletons. Sequenced material: naive CD4+ T cells from blood. The source is a man younger than 35 with type 1 diabetes.

The CDR3 loop is CASSKAGDRGNLQPQHF. The CDR3 DNA reads TGTGCCAGCAGCAAAGCGGGGGACAGGGGGAATTTGCAGCCCCAGCATTTT. V and J are TRBV21-1 and TRBJ1-5; the listed D gene, TRBD1, was not tested against the DNA. TRBV21-1 counts as a pseudogene. This CDR3 spans 17 amino acids.